This T cell receptor beta chain derives from a study of T cells after yellow fever vaccination. Study context: In the case of low-cell-number fractions, SMART-Seq v4 Ultra Low Input was used for preparation.

CDR3 length: 13 residues. The V end was cut by 6 bases, the J end by 6 bases, with 13 bases between. In germline, CDR1 is SGHTA, CDR2 FQGNSA. This clonotype showed up just a few times. Each CDR3 protein is one row after TCRdb ran MiXCR on the 5' RACE reads. The sample yields hundreds of thousands of distinct CDR3 sequences, 10% to 15% seen once. Sequencing was performed on PBMCs, taken on the day of the yellow fever booster vaccination. This clonotype was obtained from a man under 40 who received the YFV17D yellow fever vaccine. This chain uses TRBV7-2 with TRBJ2-3; D gene unclear. The CDR3 loop is CASSTRHLDTQYF. CDR3 in DNA: TGTGCCAGCAGTACAAGACATTTGGATACGCAGTATTTT.